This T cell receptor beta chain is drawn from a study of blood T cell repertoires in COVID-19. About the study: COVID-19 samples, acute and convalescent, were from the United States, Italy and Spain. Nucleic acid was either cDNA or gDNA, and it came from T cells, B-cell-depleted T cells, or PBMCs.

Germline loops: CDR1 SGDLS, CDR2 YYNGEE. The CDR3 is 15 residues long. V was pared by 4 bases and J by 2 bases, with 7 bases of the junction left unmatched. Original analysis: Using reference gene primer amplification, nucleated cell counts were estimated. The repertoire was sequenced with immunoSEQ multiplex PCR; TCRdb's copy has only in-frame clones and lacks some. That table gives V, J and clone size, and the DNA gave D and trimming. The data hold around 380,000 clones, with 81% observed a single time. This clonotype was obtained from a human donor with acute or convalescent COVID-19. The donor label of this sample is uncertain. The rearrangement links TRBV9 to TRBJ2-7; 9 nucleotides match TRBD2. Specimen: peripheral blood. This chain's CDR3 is CASSRAGGFPYEQYF. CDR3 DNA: TGTGCCAGCAGCCGAGCGGGGGGCTTTCCCTACGAGCAGTACTTC. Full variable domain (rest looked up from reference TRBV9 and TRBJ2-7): DSGVTQTPKHLITATGQRVTLRCSPRSGDLSVYWYQQSLDQGLQFLIQYYNGEERAKGNILERFSAQQFPDLHSELNLSSLELGDSALYFCASSRAGGFPYEQYFGPGTRLTVT.